The clone carrying this T cell receptor (beta chain) was observed a handful of times. As originally analysed: Estimated nucleated cell counts came from reference gene primer amplification. The repertoire was sequenced with immunoSEQ multiplex PCR; TCRdb's copy has only in-frame clones and lacks some. V and J calls and clone size come straight from that table; D and trimming were deduced from the DNA. The table shows some 74,000 clones, with approximately 80% occurring only once. This entry comes from a study of blood T cell repertoires in COVID-19. Study information: Some COVID-19 samples were acute and others convalescent; all came from the United States, Italy and Spain. Sources were T cells, B-cell-depleted T cells, or PBMCs; the material itself was cDNA or gDNA.

The germline gives CDR1 SGHNT, CDR2 YYREEE (reference sequence). The CDR3 extends over 17 amino acids. Unmatched junction bases numbered 10, after V lost 4 bases and J lost 4 bases. This rearrangement joins TRBV5-4 to TRBJ2-2; 10 nucleotides agree with TRBD1. Sequences were obtained from peripheral blood. The clonotype originates from a woman of 80 years or more with active or convalescent COVID-19. This chain's CDR3 is CASSQTKTGGVTGELFF. DNA for the CDR3: TGTGCCAGCAGCCAAACGAAGACAGGGGGCGTCACCGGGGAGCTGTTTTTT.